This T cell receptor (beta chain) was obtained from a study of T cells expressing NK-cell markers. Study overall: Sequencing covered eight donors, seven HCMV-seropositive and one seronegative. Findings and limits, study-wide: Dominant NKG2C+ clonotypes accounted for about 1.0-8% of CD8+ T cells in more than five donors.

With respect to this clonotype: What it recognizes is unknown.

Germline CDR1 KGHSH, CDR2 LQKENI. This CDR3 is 18 amino acids long. Production of TCR beta cDNA relied on 5'RACE template switching with UMIs. Reanalyzing the 5' RACE reads, TCRdb keeps one entry per CDR3 protein, without DNA. The table lists about 390,000 distinct CDR3 sequences, with about 10% in the top ten. This TCR was sampled from a woman in her 50s in good health. The sequenced sample was blood T cells: a sorted CD56 or NKG2C T cell subset, CD4+ or CD8+ T cells, or bulk PBMC T cells (not recorded which). The rearrangement uses TRBV18 and TRBJ2-5; the TRBD1 assignment by TCRdb is unverifiable without DNA. This CDR3 reads CASSPREVGAFGQETQYF.